This TCR beta chain was observed in a study of CD8 T cells in ankylosing spondylitis (dated by TCRdb to 2017 to 2019). Regarding the research as a whole: To find TCR variants linked to disease, the study profiled T cell receptor beta repertoires in ankylosing spondylitis patients and healthy donors. Peripheral blood was sampled, and synovial fluid was also collected from ankylosing spondylitis patients. In total, the full study cohort was made up of nearly 110 healthy donors and 25 ankylosing spondylitis patients. General conclusions and limits of the study: A TCR beta motif of eight highly homologous amino acid variants appeared characteristic of blood from ankylosing spondylitis patients. The disease-linked clones showed a CD8+ phenotype and occurred at relatively low frequencies in peripheral blood. Some of the motif variants had been reported before in the synovial fluid and blood of reactive arthritis patients, a finding that suggests common disease-initiation mechanisms. The disease-linked clones were reported as significantly enriched in matched synovial fluid samples from ankylosing spondylitis patients.

Of note for this clonotype: Its antigen target is currently unknown. A much more abundant neighbour one base away suggests this may be a read error.

Reading from cysteine to phenylalanine, the CDR3 counts 13 amino acids. Only the CDR3 portion is preserved as DNA: 39 bases, with reading frame beginning at the first base. CDR1 and CDR2, looked up from the germline V gene, are SGHTA and FQGTGA. These reads were obtained on an Illumina HiSeq 2500. TCR beta libraries were prepared by quantitative 5'-RACE with molecular barcodes. Per the source publication's procedure: To identify disease-linked TCR variants, a new computational method was used, one built on a probabilistic model of VDJ rearrangement. TCRdb itself trimmed the public reads at Q25 with fastp, ran MiXCR and retained productive beta chains. CDR3 protein sequences are deduplicated, and each keeps its most common genes and DNA. Here the V and J calls rest on TCRdb's processing, not on the authors' analysis. The sample data list hundreds of thousands of distinct CDR3 sequences, and approximately 20% of these were observed just once. The ten top clones hold around 8% of the sample.

This TCR was sampled from a male donor with ankylosing spondylitis or in good health (not recorded which). Sequencing was carried out using blood, either unsorted or a sorted T cell fraction (not recorded which). This chain joins TRBV7-3 to TRBJ1-4; 8 bases in the middle match TRBD1. The nucleotide sequence is given as TGTGTCAGCAGCTTGGACAGGGATGAAAAACTGTTTTTT. This codes for CVSSLDRDEKLFF.